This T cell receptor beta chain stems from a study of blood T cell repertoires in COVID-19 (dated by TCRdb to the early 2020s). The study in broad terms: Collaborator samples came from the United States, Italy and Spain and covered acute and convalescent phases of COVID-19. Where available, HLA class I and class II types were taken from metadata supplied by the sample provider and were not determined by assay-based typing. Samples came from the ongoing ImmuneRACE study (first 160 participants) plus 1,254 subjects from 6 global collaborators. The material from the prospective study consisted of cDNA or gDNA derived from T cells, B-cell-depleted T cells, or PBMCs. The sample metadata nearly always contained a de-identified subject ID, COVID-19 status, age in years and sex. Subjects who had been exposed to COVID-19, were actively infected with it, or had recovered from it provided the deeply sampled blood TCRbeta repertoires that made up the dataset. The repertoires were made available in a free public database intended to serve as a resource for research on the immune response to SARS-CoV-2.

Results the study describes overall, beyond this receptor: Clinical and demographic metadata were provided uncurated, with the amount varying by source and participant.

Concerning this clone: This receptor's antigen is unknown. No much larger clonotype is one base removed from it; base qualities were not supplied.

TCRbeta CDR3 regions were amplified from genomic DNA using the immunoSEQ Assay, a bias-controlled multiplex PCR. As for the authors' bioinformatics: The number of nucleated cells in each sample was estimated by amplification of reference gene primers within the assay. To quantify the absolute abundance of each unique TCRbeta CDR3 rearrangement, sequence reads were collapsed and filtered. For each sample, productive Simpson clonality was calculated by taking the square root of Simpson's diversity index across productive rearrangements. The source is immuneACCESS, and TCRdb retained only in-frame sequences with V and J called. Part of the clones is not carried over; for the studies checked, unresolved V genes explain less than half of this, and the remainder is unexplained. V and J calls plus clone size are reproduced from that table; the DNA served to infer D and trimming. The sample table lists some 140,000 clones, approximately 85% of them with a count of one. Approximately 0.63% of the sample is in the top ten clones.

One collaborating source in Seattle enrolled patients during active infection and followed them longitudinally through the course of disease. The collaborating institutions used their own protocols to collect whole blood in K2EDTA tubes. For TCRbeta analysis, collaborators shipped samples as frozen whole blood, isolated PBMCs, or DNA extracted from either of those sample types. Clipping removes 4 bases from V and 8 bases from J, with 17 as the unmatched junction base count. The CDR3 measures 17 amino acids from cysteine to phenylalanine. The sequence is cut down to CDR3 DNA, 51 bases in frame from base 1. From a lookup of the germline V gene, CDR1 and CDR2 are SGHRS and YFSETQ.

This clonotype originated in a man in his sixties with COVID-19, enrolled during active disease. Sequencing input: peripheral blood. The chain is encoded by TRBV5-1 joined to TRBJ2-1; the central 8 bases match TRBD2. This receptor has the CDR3 CASSPAGGRAEGDEQFF. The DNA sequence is TGCGCCAGCAGCCCGGCGGGGGGCAGGGCTGAAGGGGATGAGCAGTTCTTC. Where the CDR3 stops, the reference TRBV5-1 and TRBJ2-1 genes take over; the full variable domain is KAGVTQTPRYLIKTRGQQVTLSCSPISGHRSVSWYQQTPGQGLQFLFEYFSETQRNKGNFPGRFSGRQFSNSRSEMNVSTLELGDSALYLCASSPAGGRAEGDEQFFGPGTRLTVL.